What follows describes a single T cell receptor (beta chain). An end of the junction does not agree with germline; a read error may underlie this. The data were obtained in a study of blood T cells in healthy people across ages. Using a J-beta primer mix together with a sample-barcoded 5' primer, a second PCR was run for roughly 6 to 11 cycles. TCRdb redid the calling of the 5' RACE reads with MiXCR, one entry per CDR3 protein. Found here are around 800,000 distinct CDR3 sequences, approximately 55% of them singletons; the top ten hold around 40%. The CDR3 loop spans 13 amino acids. Germline-derived CDR1 and CDR2 are DFQATT and SNEGSKA (reference sequence).

The clonotype comes from an elderly man in good health. Sample: blood. The rearrangement links TRBV20-1 to TRBJ1-1; D may be TRBD1 (5 bases). DNA for the CDR3: TGCAGTGCTAGGACCAGGGTGTACACTGGAGCTTTCTTT. As protein: CSARTRVYTGAFF.